This T cell receptor beta chain came from a study of CD8+ T cells in alopecia areata. The V segment lost 0 bases and the J segment 0 bases; nucleotides outside the gene matches: 2. Germline V lookup: CDR1 MNHEY, CDR2 SMNVEV (reference sequence). The CDR3 has 15 residues. cDNA prepared by RNA extraction and subsequent reverse transcription served as the template for sequencing. The method was immunoSEQ multiplex PCR; TCRdb's version includes in-frame clones alone and lacks a portion of them. Here the sample spans more than 95,000 clones, around three fifths being singletons. This sequence was found in a human donor in good health. Sequencing input: CD4+ T cells sorted from blood. The chain carries TRBV27 and TRBJ2-7, with TRBD1 matching over 7 bases. The CDR3 is CASSLSRGPSYEQYF. In nucleotides, the CDR3 is TGTGCCAGCAGTTTATCGAGGGGGCCCTCCTACGAGCAGTACTTC.